One and the same sample provided the 20 T cell receptor beta chains below, sequenced in a study of blood T cell repertoires in COVID-19. TCRdb keeps only in-frame clones here, not all; method: immunoSEQ multiplex PCR. In the table there are roughly 190,000 clones, 75% to 90% of which are singletons. The specimen was peripheral blood. These receptors originate from a man in his sixties with acute or convalescent COVID-19.

J is TRBJ2-7 and V is TRBV7-9; TRBD1 matches 9 bases. V shed 5 bases, J shed 2 bases, and the junction held 7 bases outside the gene matches. Germline-derived CDR1 and CDR2 are SEHNR and FQNEAQ (reference sequence). The CDR3 totals 15 residues. Here the CDR3 DNA reads TGTGCCAGCAGCCCCCGGACAGGGGACCCCTACGAGCAGTACTTC. It yields the protein CASSPRTGDPYEQYF.

The rearrangement uses TRBV5-4 and TRBJ1-3; D is possibly TRBD1 (5 bases). CDR3 size: 16 residues. Germline CDR1 SGHNT, CDR2 YYREEE (reference sequence). V was clipped by 0 bases and J by 2 bases, with 12 bases between them. CDR3 residues: CASSLDPGHAGNTIYF. The DNA of the CDR3 is TGTGCCAGCAGCTTGGATCCCGGACACGCTGGAAACACCATATATTTT. The entire variable domain, with the rest obtained from reference TRBV5-4 and TRBJ1-3, is as follows: ETGVTQSPTHLIKTRGQQVTLRCSSQSGHNTVSWYQQALGQGPQFIFQYYREEENGRGNFPPRFSGLQFPNYSSELNVNALELDDSALYLCASSLDPGHAGNTIYFGEGSWLTVV.

The chain carries TRBV19 and TRBJ2-1, with D maybe TRBD2 (6 bases). V gave up 7 bases and J gave up 5 bases, with 21 bases separating them. The CDR3 is 16 amino acids. Germline CDR1 and CDR2: LNHDA and SQIVND (reference sequence). CDR3 region: CASKLAGLKGDNEQFF. CDR3 bases: TGTGCCAGTAAGTTGGCGGGGTTGAAAGGTGACAATGAGCAGTTCTTC.

The chain links TRBV20-1 to TRBJ1-2; D perhaps matches TRBD1 (5 bases). V shed 3 bases and J shed 7 bases, with 9 bases lying between them. The CDR3 covers 11 residues. From germline, CDR1 is DFQATT and CDR2 SNEGSKA (reference sequence). In DNA form, the CDR3 reads TGCAGTGCTAGTATTGGGGCTGGCTACACCTTC. Its translation is CSASIGAGYTF.

This chain links TRBV27 with TRBJ2-5, with 10 bases identical to TRBD1. The CDR3 runs to 19 residues. From germline, CDR1 is MNHEY and CDR2 SMNVEV (reference sequence). Losses at the gene ends were 2 bases for V and 2 bases for J; bases not matched to a gene: 14. The CDR3 DNA reads TGTGCCAGCAGTTTAAATTCCCCCGGGACAGGGGTAAGGCAAGAGACCCAGTACTTC. Its translation is CASSLNSPGTGVRQETQYF.

V gene TRBV5-1 combines with J gene TRBJ1-1, with 8 nucleotides matching TRBD1. Germline V CDR1 and CDR2: SGHRS, YFSETQ. With V trimmed by 4 bases and J by 5 bases, 7 bases remained unmatched. The CDR3 is 14 amino acids. The DNA of the CDR3 is TGCGCCAGCAGCGCCACAGGGGGTGAGACTGAAGCTTTCTTT. Its protein product is CASSATGGETEAFF.

The chain uses TRBV9 and TRBJ1-3, with D possibly being TRBD1 (5 bases). The ends were cut back, 1 base at V and 0 bases at J, with 8 bases in the middle. Germline-derived CDR1 and CDR2 are SGDLS and YYNGEE. The CDR3 covers 15 residues. The DNA of the CDR3 is TGTGCCAGCAGCGTACTCGACAGCTCTGGAAACACCATATATTTT. This codes for CASSVLDSSGNTIYF.

The gene calls are TRBV27 and TRBJ1-2, with D maybe TRBD1 (5 bases). The CDR3 has 13 amino acids. Germline V gives CDR1 MNHEY, CDR2 SMNVEV (reference sequence). V gave up 5 bases and J gave up 8 bases, with 15 bases separating them. Here the CDR3 DNA reads TGTGCCAGCAGTGCCCCCGGGGGGTGGGGCTACACCTTC. Protein sequence: CASSAPGGWGYTF.

The CDR3 protein is CASSETGSTDTQYF. CDR3 in DNA: TGTGCCAGCAGTGAGACGGGAAGCACAGATACGCAGTATTTT. The V gene is TRBV6-4, the J gene TRBJ2-3; weak D call: TRBD2 (5 bases). Trimming took 3 bases from V and 0 from J, leaving 7 bases between them. Germline-derived CDR1 and CDR2 are MRHNA and SNTAGT. The CDR3 totals 14 residues.

The rearrangement joins TRBV2 to TRBJ2-6, with D perhaps TRBD1 (6 bases). V lost 5 bases and J 2 bases, leaving 10 bases between the germline ends. CDR3 size: 15 residues. Germline V gene sequence: CDR1 SNHLY, CDR2 FYNNEI. The DNA of the CDR3 is TGTGCCAGCAGTACTTGGACAGCTGGGGCCAACGTCCTGACTTTC. Amino acid sequence: CASSTWTAGANVLTF.

This chain joins TRBV24-1 and TRBJ2-2, with TRBD1 identical over 8 bases. Per the germline V gene, CDR1 is KGHDR and CDR2 is SFDVKD. This CDR3 region has 17 residues. V lost 3 bases and J lost 7; bases outside the gene matches: 12. The chain's CDR3 is CATSDPPRTGNNGELFF. In nucleotides, the CDR3 is TGTGCCACCAGTGATCCCCCAAGGACAGGGAATAACGGGGAGCTGTTTTTT.

This chain links TRBV27 with TRBJ1-5, with 8 bases aligning to TRBD1. The V gene end was trimmed by 10 bases and the J gene end by 3 bases; junction bases not matched to a gene: 11. This CDR3 is 15 amino acids long. From germline, CDR1 is MNHEY and CDR2 SMNVEV (reference sequence). In nucleotides, the CDR3 is TGTGCCACAAGGGCCCAGGACAGGGTCAATCAGCCCCAGCATTTT. As protein: CATRAQDRVNQPQHF.

The chain couples TRBV9 to TRBJ1-2; tentatively, D is TRBD1 (6 bases). Germline CDR1 and CDR2: SGDLS and YYNGEE. V lost 0 bases and J lost 7, with 13 bases in between. This CDR3 is 14 amino acids long. The chain's CDR3 is CASSVAQGRGGYTF. The CDR3 DNA is TGTGCCAGCAGCGTAGCGCAGGGGAGAGGTGGCTACACCTTC.

There are a few counts of this clone. J is TRBJ2-5 and V is TRBV7-6; D perhaps matches TRBD1 (5 bases). Germline V gene lookup returns CDR1 SGHVS and CDR2 FNYEAQ. The CDR3 has 15 residues. Trimming took off 3 bases at V and 4 bases at J, with 15 bases between the two ends. The CDR3 coding sequence is TGTGCCAGCAGCTTTAGGGGTCCGTTCGTAGAGACCCAGTACTTC. This translates into CASSFRGPFVETQYF. The full variable domain, rest sourced from reference TRBV7-6 and TRBJ2-5, is GAGVSQSPRYKVTKRGQDVALRCDPISGHVSLYWYRQALGQGPEFLTYFNYEAQQDKSGLPNDRFSAERPEGSISTLTIQRTEQRDSAMYRCASSFRGPFVETQYFGPGTRLLVL.

This chain connects TRBV27 to TRBJ2-5; 9 bases agree with TRBD2. Germline CDR1 MNHEY, CDR2 SMNVEV (reference sequence). J lost 6 bases, V lost 5 bases, and 10 bases had no gene match. The CDR3 contains 15 residues. CDR3 sequence: CASSGQTAGGQTQYF. The CDR3 coding sequence is TGTGCCAGCAGTGGCCAAACTGCGGGGGGGCAGACCCAGTACTTC.

The chain combines TRBV11-2 with TRBJ2-1, with D perhaps TRBD2 (5 bases). Trimming removed 3 bases at V and 6 bases at J, with 21 bases between. Germline V gives CDR1 SGHAT, CDR2 FQNNGV. The CDR3 is 17 residues long. The CDR3 sequence: CASSLGPFMPSSNEQFF. CDR3 DNA sequence: TGTGCCAGCAGCTTGGGCCCTTTTATGCCTAGCAGCAATGAGCAGTTCTTC.

This clone has just a few counts. The rearrangement links TRBV6-2 or TRBV6-3 to TRBJ1-6; tentatively, D is TRBD1 (5 bases). The V and J ends lost 3 bases and 7 bases respectively, with 10 bases between them. There are 14 residues in the CDR3. Germline CDR1 is MNHEY and CDR2 is SVGEGT. The CDR3 DNA reads as TGTGCCAGCAGTTATGGGAGGGGCAATTCACCCCTCCACTTT. Its translation is CASSYGRGNSPLHF.

The CDR3 loop reads CASSVAGATYEQYF. The CDR3 DNA follows: TGCGCCAGCAGCGTAGCGGGGGCCACCTACGAGCAGTACTTC. V is TRBV5-1 and J is TRBJ2-7; 9 bases agree with TRBD2. The CDR3 sequence is 14 residues long. V dropped 4 bases and J dropped 2; count of bases not matched to a gene: 4. Germline V gene data show CDR1 as SGHRS and CDR2 as YFSETQ.

The chain recombines TRBV6-6 with TRBJ2-1; possibly TRBD2 for D (6 bases). The germline CDR1 and CDR2 sequences are MNHNY and SVGAGI (reference sequence). This CDR3 has 13 amino acids. Trimming cost V 8 bases and J 0 bases, with 8 bases left between them. CDR3: CASEEGSYNEQFF. CDR3 in DNA: TGTGCCAGCGAGGAGGGCTCCTACAATGAGCAGTTCTTC.

The rearrangement joins TRBV6-5 to TRBJ1-1; D gene unclear. The CDR3 is 13 residues long. The germline V gene has CDR1 MNHEY and CDR2 SVGAGI. V gave up 2 bases and J gave up 3 bases, with 7 bases separating them. CDR3 sequence: CASSYVRYTEAFF. In DNA form, the CDR3 reads TGTGCCAGCAGTTACGTCAGGTACACTGAAGCTTTCTTT.